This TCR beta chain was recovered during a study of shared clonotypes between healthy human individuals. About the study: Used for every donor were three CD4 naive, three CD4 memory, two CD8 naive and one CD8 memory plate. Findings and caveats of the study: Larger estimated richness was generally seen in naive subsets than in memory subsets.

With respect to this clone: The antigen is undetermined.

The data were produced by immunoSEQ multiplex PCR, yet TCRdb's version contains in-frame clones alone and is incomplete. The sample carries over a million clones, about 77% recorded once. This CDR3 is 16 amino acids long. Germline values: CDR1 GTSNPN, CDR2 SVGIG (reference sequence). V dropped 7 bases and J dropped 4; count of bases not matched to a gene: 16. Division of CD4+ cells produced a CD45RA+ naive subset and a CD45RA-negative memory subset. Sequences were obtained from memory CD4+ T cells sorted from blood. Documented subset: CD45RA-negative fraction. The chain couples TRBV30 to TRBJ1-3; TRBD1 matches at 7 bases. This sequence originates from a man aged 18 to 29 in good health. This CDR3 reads CALSTGQTHRGNTIYF. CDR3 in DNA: TGTGCCTTATCAACGGGACAGACACACAGAGGAAACACCATATATTTT.